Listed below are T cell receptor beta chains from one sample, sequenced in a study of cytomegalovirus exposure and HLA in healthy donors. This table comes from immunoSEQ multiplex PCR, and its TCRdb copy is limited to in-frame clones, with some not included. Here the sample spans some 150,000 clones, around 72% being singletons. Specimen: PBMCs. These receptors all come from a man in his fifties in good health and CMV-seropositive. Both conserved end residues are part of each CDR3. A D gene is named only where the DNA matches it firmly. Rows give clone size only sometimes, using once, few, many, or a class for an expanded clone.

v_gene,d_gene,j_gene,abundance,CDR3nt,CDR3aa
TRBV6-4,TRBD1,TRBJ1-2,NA,TGTGCCAGCGCATTGACAGGGGGCCCTTTTCTCTATGGCTACACCTTC,CASALTGGPFLYGYTF
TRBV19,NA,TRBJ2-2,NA,TGTGCCAGTAGCATCCACCAGACCGGGGAGTTGTTTTTT,CASSIHQTGELFF
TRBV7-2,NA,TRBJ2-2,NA,TGTGCCAGCAGCTTAGTTACCGGGGGCGGGGAGCTGTTTTTT,CASSLVTGGGELFF
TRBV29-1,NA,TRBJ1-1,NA,TGCAGCGTTCTCCGGGTCTCTGAAGCTTTCTTT,CSVLRVSEAFF
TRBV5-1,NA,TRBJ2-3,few,TGCGCCAGCAGCCTGGATGGCAGCACAGATACGCAGTATTTT,CASSLDGSTDTQYF
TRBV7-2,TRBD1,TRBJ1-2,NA,TGTGCCAGCAGCTTTACCGGGACAGGGGGCTTTTATGGCTACACCTTC,CASSFTGTGGFYGYTF
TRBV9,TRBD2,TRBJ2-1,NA,TGTGCCAGCAGCGCACTAGCGGGAGGGCAGAATGAGCAGTTCTTC,CASSALAGGQNEQFF
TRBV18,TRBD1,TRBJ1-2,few,TGTGCCAGCTCACCGGAACAGGGGGCGGCTGGCTACACCTTC,CASSPEQGAAGYTF
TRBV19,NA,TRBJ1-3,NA,TGTGCCAGTAGTAGGACAGTCTCTGGAAACACCATATATTTT,CASSRTVSGNTIYF
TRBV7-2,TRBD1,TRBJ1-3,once,TGTGCCAGCAGCCCCGGACAGGGACGAAGCTCTGGAAACACCATATATTTT,CASSPGQGRSSGNTIYF
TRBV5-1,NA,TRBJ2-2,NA,TGCGCCAGCCGTCCCGGGACATTCGCGAACACCGGGGAGCTGTTTTTT,CASRPGTFANTGELFF
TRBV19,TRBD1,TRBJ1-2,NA,TGTGCGCTCAAATCTACCGGGACAGGGAACTATGGCTACACCTTC,CALKSTGTGNYGYTF
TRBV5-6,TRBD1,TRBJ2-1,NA,TGTGCCAGCAGCTACTGGACAGGCCATGAGCAGTTCTTC,CASSYWTGHEQFF
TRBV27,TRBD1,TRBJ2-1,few,TGTGCCAGCAGTTTATTGTCAGGGGGAAATGAGCAGTTCTTC,CASSLLSGGNEQFF
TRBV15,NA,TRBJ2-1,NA,TGTGCCACCAGCAGAGAACGAGGGAGCAATGAGCAGTTCTTC,CATSRERGSNEQFF
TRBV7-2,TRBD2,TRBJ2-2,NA,TGTGCCAGCAGCCATGGACTAGCGGGGCTAACCGGGGAGCTGTTTTTT,CASSHGLAGLTGELFF
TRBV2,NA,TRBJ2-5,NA,TGTGCCAGCAGTAGGGACTCAAGGACGCAAGAGACCCAGTACTTC,CASSRDSRTQETQYF
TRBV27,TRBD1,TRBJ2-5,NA,TGTGCCAGCAGCCGAGACAGGGCCGAGACCCAGTACTTC,CASSRDRAETQYF
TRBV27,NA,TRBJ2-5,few,TGTGCCAGCAGTGGGGGAGGGACACTTAAGACCCAGTACTTC,CASSGGGTLKTQYF
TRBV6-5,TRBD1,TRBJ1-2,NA,TGTGCCAGCAGTCCCAGGACAGGGAACGGCTACACCTTC,CASSPRTGNGYTF
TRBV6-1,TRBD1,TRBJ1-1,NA,TGTGCCAGCAGAGGGGACAGGGGCGCTGAAGCTTTCTTT,CASRGDRGAEAFF
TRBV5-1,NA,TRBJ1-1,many,TGCGCCAGCAGCTTTACGGGGGGACGGGGTGAAGCTTTCTTT,CASSFTGGRGEAFF
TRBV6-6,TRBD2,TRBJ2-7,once,TGTGCCAGCAGTTCTGGAGCGGGGGGTCGATACGAGCAGTACTTC,CASSSGAGGRYEQYF
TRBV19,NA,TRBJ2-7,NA,TGTGCCAGTAGTATTTCGGGAAACGAGCAGTACTTC,CASSISGNEQYF
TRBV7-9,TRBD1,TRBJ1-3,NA,TGTGCCAGCACGGACAGGGGAGTATACACCATATATTTT,CASTDRGVYTIYF
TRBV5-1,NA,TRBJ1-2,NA,TGCGCCAGCAGCTTGGCCGAATCAGCTAACTATGGCTACACCTTC,CASSLAESANYGYTF
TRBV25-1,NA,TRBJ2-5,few,TGTGCCAGCAGTGGGACAGCTCAAGAGACCCAGTACTTC,CASSGTAQETQYF
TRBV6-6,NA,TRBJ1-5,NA,TGTGCCAGCATTGGACAATCAGGGTCTCAGCCCCAGCATTTT,CASIGQSGSQPQHF
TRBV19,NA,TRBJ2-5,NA,TGTGCCAGTAGGCCTAGCGATCAAGAGACCCAGTACTTC,CASRPSDQETQYF
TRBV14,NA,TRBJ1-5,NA,TGTGCCAGCAGCCAAGACCAGAATATTAGCAATCAGCCCCAGCATTTT,CASSQDQNISNQPQHF
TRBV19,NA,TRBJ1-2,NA,TGTGCCAGTAGTAGCACAGGGTTAGAAGGCTACACCTTC,CASSSTGLEGYTF
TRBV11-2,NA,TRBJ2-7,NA,TGTGCCAGCAGCTTAGAAGTGGGAGAGGTCTACGAGCAGTACTTC,CASSLEVGEVYEQYF
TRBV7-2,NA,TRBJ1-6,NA,TGTGCCAGCAGCTTAGGGCCATCACAGGGCCAATCACCCCTCCACTTT,CASSLGPSQGQSPLHF
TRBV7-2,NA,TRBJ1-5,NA,TGTGCCAGCAGCTTGAGTAGCAATCAGCCCCAGCATTTT,CASSLSSNQPQHF
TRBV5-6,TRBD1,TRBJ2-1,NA,TGTGCCAGCAGCAAGACAGGGTGGTACAATGAGCAGTTCTTC,CASSKTGWYNEQFF
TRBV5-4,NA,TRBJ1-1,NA,TGTGCCAGCAGCTTGGCCAGTTACACTGAAGCTTTCTTT,CASSLASYTEAFF
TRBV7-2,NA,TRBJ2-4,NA,TGTGCCAGCAGCTTAGCAGTGACACAAAACATTCAGTACTTC,CASSLAVTQNIQYF
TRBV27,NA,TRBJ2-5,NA,TGTGCCAGCAGTTTCGTCGGACAAGGAGAGACCCAGTACTTC,CASSFVGQGETQYF
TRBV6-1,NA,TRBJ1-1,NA,TGTGCCAGCAGTGGGAAAGGGGGGGCGCCGAACACTGAAGCTTTCTTT,CASSGKGGAPNTEAFF